This TCR beta chain originates from a study of shared T cell receptors in the human thymus. Profiled with immunoSEQ multiplex PCR; TCRdb holds only in-frame clones, not every one. Counted here are hundreds of thousands of clones, around 87% occurring once; the ten biggest clones make up more than 0.009%. CDR1 is SGHVS and CDR2 is FNYEAQ in the germline V gene. This CDR3 region has 16 residues. Trimming took 2 bases from V and 3 from J; bases not matched to a gene: 9. This sample was also put to use in a study of human thymus T cells. As that report states: Healthy Finnish infants undergoing corrective surgery for congenital heart defects were the donors. Corrective heart surgery yielded resections, and these provided the thymus tissue. Thymic repertoires from unrelated individuals overlapped highly, related research reported.

This clonotype originated in a boy in the first two years of life with a congenital heart defect. J is TRBJ2-7 and V is TRBV7-6, with 8 nucleotides matching TRBD1. Sequenced: thymocytes. CDR3 sequence reads: CASSLRDRKTIYEQYF. CDR3 DNA: TGTGCCAGCAGCTTACGGGACAGGAAGACGATCTACGAGCAGTACTTC.